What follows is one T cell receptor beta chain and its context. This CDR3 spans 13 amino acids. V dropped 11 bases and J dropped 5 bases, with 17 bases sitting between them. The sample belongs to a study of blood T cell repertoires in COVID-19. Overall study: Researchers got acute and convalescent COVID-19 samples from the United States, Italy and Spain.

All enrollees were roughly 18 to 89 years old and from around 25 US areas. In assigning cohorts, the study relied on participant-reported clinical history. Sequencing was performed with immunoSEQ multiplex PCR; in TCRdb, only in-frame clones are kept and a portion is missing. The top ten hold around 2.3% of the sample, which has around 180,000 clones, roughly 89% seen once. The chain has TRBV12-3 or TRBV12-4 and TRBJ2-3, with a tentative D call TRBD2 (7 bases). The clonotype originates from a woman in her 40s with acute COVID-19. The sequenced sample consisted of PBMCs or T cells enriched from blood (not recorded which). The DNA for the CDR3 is TGTGCCGGGGGCAGCGGGATAAGAGATACGCAGTATTTT. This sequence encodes CAGGSGIRDTQYF.